The 17 T cell receptor beta chains below were found in one sample sequenced in a study of Graves' ophthalmopathy and Graves' hyperthyroidism. The authors amplified TCR beta CDR3 regions from RNA transcripts. HTBI primers primed a first-round RT-PCR, and a second-round multiplex PCR followed. In TCRdb, the multiplex PCR reads were re-called with MiXCR into one record per CDR3 protein. Of just over 600,000 distinct CDR3 sequences detected, approximately 22% appear once; the ten largest clones hold approximately 6.9%. The material sequenced was peripheral blood. These receptors all come from a woman under 30 with stable Graves' hyperthyroidism. Some clones in this sample may be carry-over from other donors' samples.

Worth noting for this clonotype: This CDR3 fails to terminate in the conserved phenylalanine or tryptophan, so it likely reflects a read error. The chain employs TRBV12-3 or TRBV12-4 and TRBJ1-1; 7 bases agree with TRBD1. The junction had 10 bases not matched to a gene; V was cut back by 4 bases and J by 5 bases. This CDR3 is built from 15 residues. The CDR3 DNA sequence: TGTGCCAGCAGTTCCCCCTTATTCAGGGGGACTGAAGCTTTCTGT. It yields the protein CASSSPLFRGTEAFC.

This clonotype was counted ten times or more. This chain connects TRBV6-5 to TRBJ1-3; no definite D call. CDR1 and CDR2 from the germline V gene are MNHEY and SVGAGI. V shed 5 bases and J shed 1 base, with 9 bases lying between them. The length of the CDR3 is 14 residues. CDR3 nucleotides: TGTGCCAGCAGTCCGACTGAATCTGGAAACACCATATATTTT. Translation: CASSPTESGNTIYF.

In this sample, this clonotype turned up many times. This chain links TRBV19 with TRBJ2-7; the D gene is possibly TRBD2 (6 bases). This CDR3 region has 13 residues. V was trimmed by 9 bases and J by 6 bases, leaving 18 bases between them. In germline, CDR1 is LNHDA, CDR2 SQIVND (reference sequence). In DNA, the CDR3 is TGTGCCAGCAGCTCTCGTCAGGGAGGCGAGCAGTACTTC. This translates into CASSSRQGGEQYF.

This clonotype showed up many times. This sequence joins TRBV29-1 and TRBJ1-5, with 8 bases matching TRBD1. The CDR3 sequence is 14 residues long. Germline loops: CDR1 SQVTM, CDR2 ANQGSEA. The trim removed 5 bases at V and 4 bases at J, leaving 7 bases unmatched. The CDR3 nucleotides are TGCAGCGTTAAAACAGGGGGGGAGAATCAGCCCCAGCATTTT. Amino acids: CSVKTGGENQPQHF.

Only a few counts were recorded for this clonotype. The chain joins TRBV5-1 to TRBJ1-6, with D possibly being TRBD1 (5 bases). V lost 3 bases to trimming and J lost 5 bases, with 21 bases between them. This CDR3 has 18 residues. Germline loops: CDR1 SGHRS, CDR2 YFSETQ. CDR3 DNA: TGCGCCAGCAGCTACACAGGACTTGATCCCCTCCATAATTCACCCCTCCACTTT. The encoded protein is CASSYTGLDPLHNSPLHF. The entire variable domain, with the rest obtained from reference TRBV5-1 and TRBJ1-6, is as follows: KAGVTQTPRYLIKTRGQQVTLSCSPISGHRSVSWYQQTPGQGLQFLFEYFSETQRNKGNFPGRFSGRQFSNSRSEMNVSTLELGDSALYLCASSYTGLDPLHNSPLHFGNGTRLTVT.

The V and J genes are TRBV3-1 and TRBJ1-2, with 10 bases matching TRBD1. Germline V gene sequence: CDR1 LGHDT, CDR2 YNNKEL (reference sequence). V trimming: 0 bases; J trimming: 3 bases; junction bases outside the gene matches: 7. CDR3 length equals 17 residues. DNA of the CDR3: TGTGCCAGCAGCCAAGATCGCCGGGACAGGGGCCACTATGGCTACACCTTC. Amino acids: CASSQDRRDRGHYGYTF.

This sequence joins TRBV30 and TRBJ2-7, with 11 bases fitting TRBD1. V was clipped by 2 bases and J by 2 bases; unmatched bases: 5. This CDR3 has 15 amino acids. Germline values: CDR1 GTSNPN, CDR2 SVGIG (reference sequence). The CDR3 protein is CAWSPLGQGAYEQYF. DNA for the CDR3: TGTGCCTGGAGTCCATTGGGACAGGGGGCCTACGAGCAGTACTTC.

Ten or more counts support this clonotype. The rearrangement joins TRBV30 to TRBJ1-1, with D possibly being TRBD1 (5 bases). In germline, CDR1 is GTSNPN, CDR2 SVGIG (reference sequence). The length of the CDR3 is 11 residues. With 3 bases removed from V and 7 bases from J, the gap between germline ends came to 9 bases. In DNA, the CDR3 is TGTGCCTGGAGAGGGGTAGGTGAAGCTTTCTTT. It translates to CAWRGVGEAFF. Full variable domain (rest looked up from reference TRBV30 and TRBJ1-1): SQTIHQWPATLVQPVGSPLSLECTVEGTSNPNLYWYRQAAGRGLQLLFYSVGIGQISSEVPQNLSASRPQDRQFILSSKKLLLSDSGFYLCAWRGVGEAFFGQGTRLTVV.

This clonotype has a count of ten or more. V usage is TRBV29-1 and J usage is TRBJ1-2, with D maybe TRBD1 (5 bases). This CDR3 comprises 12 residues. Germline assignment: CDR1 SQVTM and CDR2 ANQGSEA. Trimming cost V 6 bases and J 8 bases, with 16 bases left between them. DNA for the CDR3: TGCAGCGTCGACAGTACAAGTGACGGCTACACCTTC. This gives the protein CSVDSTSDGYTF.

This clonotype was seen ten or more times. CDR3 protein: CASSQGSTTEAFF. The CDR3 coding sequence is TGTGCCAGCAGCCAGGGTAGCACCACTGAAGCTTTCTTT. V usage is TRBV7-3 and J usage is TRBJ1-1; D perhaps matches TRBD1 (5 bases). V shed 5 bases and J shed 4 bases, with 11 bases lying between them. The germline CDR1 and CDR2 sequences are SGHTA and FQGTGA. The CDR3 contains 13 residues. Full variable domain (outside the CDR3, taken from reference TRBV7-3 and TRBJ1-1): GAGVSQTPSNKVTEKGKYVELRCDPISGHTALYWYRQSLGQGPEFLIYFQGTGAADDSGLPNDRFFAVRPEGSVSTLKIQRTERGDSAVYLCASSQGSTTEAFFGQGTRLTVV.

This clonotype was found a few times. This sequence joins TRBV12-3 or TRBV12-4 and TRBJ2-2; TRBD1 matches 8 bases. Germline trimming cut 6 bases from V and 7 bases from J; bases unmatched to any gene: 4. CDR3 length equals 13 residues. As DNA, the CDR3 is TGTGCCAGCAGCCATGGACAGGGCGGGGAGCTGTTTTTT. Its translation: CASSHGQGGELFF.

This clonotype came up many times. The chain links TRBV6-2 or TRBV6-3 to TRBJ1-5, with a tentative D call TRBD1 (6 bases). The CDR3 is made up of 15 amino acids. Germline assignment: CDR1 MNHEY and CDR2 SVGEGT. The germline V and J ends were trimmed by 4 bases and 6 bases, with 16 bases remaining between them. This chain's CDR3 is CASSFRGMASQPQHF. As DNA, the CDR3 is TGTGCCAGCAGTTTCAGGGGAATGGCAAGTCAGCCCCAGCATTTT.

Regarding this clonotype: Germline is not matched at one junction end, which may reflect a read error. CDR3 sequence: CSARGARDYDQYF. The CDR3 DNA follows: TGCAGTGCTAGAGGCGCCAGAGACTACGATCAGTACTTC. V usage is TRBV20-1 and J usage is TRBJ2-7; a possible D gene is TRBD2 (5 bases). The CDR3 length is 13 residues. Per the germline V gene, CDR1 is DFQATT and CDR2 is SNEGSKA (reference sequence).

The rearrangement uses TRBV2 and TRBJ1-2, with 7 bases matching TRBD1. CDR1 is SNHLY, CDR2 FYNNEI, per germline. J lost 7 bases, V lost 1 base, and 3 bases had no gene match. The CDR3 consists of 13 residues. CDR3: CASSEEGTAGYTF. The CDR3 DNA reads as TGTGCCAGCAGTGAAGAGGGGACAGCTGGCTACACCTTC.

The table lists this clonotype with many counts. The rearrangement joins TRBV28 to TRBJ2-5, with D possibly matching TRBD2 (7 bases). The CDR3 covers 17 residues. Trimming cost V 6 bases and J 5 bases, with 25 bases left between them. Germline CDR1 MDHEN, CDR2 SYDVKM. CDR3 amino acids: CASSPLHGGQGPETQYF. CDR3 in DNA: TGTGCCAGCAGCCCGTTACACGGGGGGCAGGGACCCGAGACCCAGTACTTC.

In this sample, this clonotype turned up many times. The chain combines TRBV30 with TRBJ2-2; D uncertain. CDR1 and CDR2 from the germline V gene are GTSNPN and SVGIG (reference sequence). The CDR3 is 13 amino acids. Deletions cut 0 bases from V and 5 bases from J, with 7 bases between. The CDR3 loop is CAWSVQGTGELFF. The CDR3 DNA reads as TGTGCCTGGAGTGTTCAAGGGACCGGGGAGCTGTTTTTT.

The sample holds many counts of this clonotype. The chain uses TRBV12-3 or TRBV12-4 and TRBJ1-3; D is unresolved. The V and J ends lost 6 bases and 4 bases respectively, with 13 bases between them. The CDR3 is 14 amino acids. CDR3 bases: TGTGCCAGCAGCCCCCCGGACCGCGGAAACACCATATATTTT. Protein sequence: CASSPPDRGNTIYF.